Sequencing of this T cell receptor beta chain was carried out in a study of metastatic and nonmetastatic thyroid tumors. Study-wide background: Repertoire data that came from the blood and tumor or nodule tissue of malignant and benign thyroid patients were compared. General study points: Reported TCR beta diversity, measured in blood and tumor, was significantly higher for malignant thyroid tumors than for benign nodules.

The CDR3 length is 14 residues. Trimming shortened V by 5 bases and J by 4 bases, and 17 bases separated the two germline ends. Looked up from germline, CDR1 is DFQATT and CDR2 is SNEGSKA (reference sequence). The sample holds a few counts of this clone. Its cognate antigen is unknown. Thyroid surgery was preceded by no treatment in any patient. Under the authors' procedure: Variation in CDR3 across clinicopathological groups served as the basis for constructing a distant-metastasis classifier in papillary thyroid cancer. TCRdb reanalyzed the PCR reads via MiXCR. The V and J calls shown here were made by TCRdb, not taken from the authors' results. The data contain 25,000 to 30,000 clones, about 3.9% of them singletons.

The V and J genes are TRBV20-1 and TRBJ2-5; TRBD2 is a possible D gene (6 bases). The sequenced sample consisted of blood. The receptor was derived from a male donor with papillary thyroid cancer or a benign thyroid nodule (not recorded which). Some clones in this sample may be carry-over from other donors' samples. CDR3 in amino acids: CSAPRWEDRETQYF. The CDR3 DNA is TGCAGTGCTCCACGATGGGAGGATCGAGAGACCCAGTACTTC.